In this sample, the clone carrying this T cell receptor (beta chain) turned up once. The sample is drawn from a study of blood T cell repertoires in COVID-19. Study-level background: Nucleic acid was either cDNA or gDNA, and it came from T cells, B-cell-depleted T cells, or PBMCs.

Repertoires were generated with immunoSEQ multiplex PCR, while TCRdb's copy carries only in-frame clones and drops some. The table records some 80,000 clones, around 78% of them present only once. The sequenced material came from peripheral blood. The TCR sequence derives from a human donor in a cohort sampled during active COVID-19.

This CDR3 reads CASSLDRVGYTF. CDR3 nucleotide sequence: TGTGCCAGCAGCTTAGACAGGGTCGGCTACACCTTC. The chain is built from TRBV13 and TRBJ1-2, with D perhaps matching TRBD1 (6 bases). Trimming removed 1 base at V and 8 bases at J, with 8 bases between. This CDR3 has 12 amino acids. Germline lookup yields CDR1 PRHDT and CDR2 FYEKMQ (reference sequence).